The 6 T cell receptor beta chains given below trace back to one sample, sequenced in a study of T cell responses to AZD1222 COVID-19 vaccine. Repertoires were generated with immunoSEQ multiplex PCR, while TCRdb's copy carries only in-frame clones and drops some. This sample has approximately 120,000 clones, with about 89% found just once. The sequencing used peripheral blood, collected on day 0 of AZD1222 vaccination. The receptors come from an adult in good health.

The chain uses TRBV19 and TRBJ2-6; TRBD1 or TRBD2 may be the D gene (5 bases each). The V gene lost 2 bases and the J gene lost 11 bases, with 13 bases spanning the gap. CDR3 length: 14 residues. Germline V gene data show CDR1 as LNHDA and CDR2 as SQIVND (reference sequence). CDR3 in DNA: TGTGCCAGTAGTATAACTAGGGGCTCCCACGTCCTGACTTTC. Protein: CASSITRGSHVLTF.

The chain joins TRBV6-5 to TRBJ1-4; a weak D match, TRBD1 (6 bases). This CDR3 contains 15 residues. In germline, CDR1 is MNHEY, CDR2 SVGAGI. Trimming left V 5 bases short and J 7 bases short, with 17 bases between. DNA for the CDR3: TGTGCCAGCAGTCCCCGCACAGGGTATACTGAAAAACTGTTTTTT. It yields the protein CASSPRTGYTEKLFF.

This chain uses TRBV6-6 with TRBJ1-1, with D possibly being TRBD1 (5 bases). The CDR3 runs to 14 residues. The germline V gene has CDR1 MNHNY and CDR2 SVGAGI (reference sequence). V dropped 6 bases and J dropped 0 bases, with 11 bases sitting between them. CDR3 DNA sequence: TGTGCCAGCAGCTCGGGACTGATGAACACTGAAGCTTTCTTT. It codes for CASSSGLMNTEAFF.

The chain couples TRBV19 to TRBJ1-4, with D possibly matching TRBD1 (5 bases). V was shortened by 1 base and J by 7 bases, with 10 bases between the two germline ends. The V gene's germline CDR1 is LNHDA and CDR2 SQIVND (reference sequence). The CDR3 is made up of 14 amino acids. The CDR3, as DNA: TGTGCCAGTAGTATAGGGGACGGCACTGAAAAACTGTTTTTT. Its translation is CASSIGDGTEKLFF.

The chain employs TRBV5-4 and TRBJ2-6; 8 nucleotides match TRBD2. Germline values: CDR1 SGHNT, CDR2 YYREEE (reference sequence). The J segment lost 2 bases and the V segment lost 4 bases, leaving 2 bases of the junction unmatched. This CDR3 has 15 amino acids. In DNA, the CDR3 is TGTGCCAGCAGCCCGGGGGGGGCTGGGGCCAACGTCCTGACTTTC. Translated, it gives CASSPGGAGANVLTF.

The chain has TRBV6-5 and TRBJ2-2; 8 bases are shared with TRBD1. The V gene's germline CDR1 is MNHEY and CDR2 SVGAGI. The CDR3 consists of 14 residues. Germline trimming cut 6 bases from V and 4 bases from J; bases unmatched to any gene: 4. Here the CDR3 reads CASRRTGSTGELFF. CDR3 DNA sequence: TGTGCCAGCAGGCGGACAGGGAGCACCGGGGAGCTGTTTTTT.